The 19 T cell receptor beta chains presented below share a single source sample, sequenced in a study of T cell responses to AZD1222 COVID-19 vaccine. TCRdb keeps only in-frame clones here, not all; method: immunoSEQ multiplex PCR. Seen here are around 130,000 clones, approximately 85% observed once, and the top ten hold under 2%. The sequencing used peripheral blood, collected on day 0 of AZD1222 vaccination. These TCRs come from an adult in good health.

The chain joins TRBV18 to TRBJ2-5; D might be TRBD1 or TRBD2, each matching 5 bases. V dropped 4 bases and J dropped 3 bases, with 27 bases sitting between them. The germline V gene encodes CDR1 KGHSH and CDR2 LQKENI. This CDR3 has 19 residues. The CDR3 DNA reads TGTGCCAGCTCACTAGGGACCTTCGGCCCCCGGGGCAGCAAAGAGACCCAGTACTTC. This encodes CASSLGTFGPRGSKETQYF.

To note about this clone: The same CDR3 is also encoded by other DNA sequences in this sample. The CDR3, as DNA: TGTGCCTGGAGTGTATTGGGCTATGGCTACACCTTC. It codes for CAWSVLGYGYTF. The J gene is TRBJ1-2, the V gene TRBV30; no firm D call. The length of the CDR3 is 12 residues. The germline gives CDR1 GTSNPN, CDR2 SVGIG (reference sequence). With 0 bases removed from V and 4 bases from J, the gap between germline ends came to 6 bases.

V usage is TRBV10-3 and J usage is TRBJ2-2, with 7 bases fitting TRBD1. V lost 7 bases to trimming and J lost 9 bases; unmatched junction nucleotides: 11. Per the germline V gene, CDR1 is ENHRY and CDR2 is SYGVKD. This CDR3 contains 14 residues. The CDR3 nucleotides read TGTGCCATCACCCCGACAGGGTCTGTGCGGGAGCTGTTTTTT. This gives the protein CAITPTGSVRELFF.

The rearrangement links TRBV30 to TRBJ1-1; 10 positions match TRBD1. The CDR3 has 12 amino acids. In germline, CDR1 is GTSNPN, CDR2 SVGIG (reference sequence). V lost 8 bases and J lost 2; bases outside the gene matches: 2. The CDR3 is CARTGGNTEAFF. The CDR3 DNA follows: TGTGCCCGGACAGGGGGTAACACTGAAGCTTTCTTT.

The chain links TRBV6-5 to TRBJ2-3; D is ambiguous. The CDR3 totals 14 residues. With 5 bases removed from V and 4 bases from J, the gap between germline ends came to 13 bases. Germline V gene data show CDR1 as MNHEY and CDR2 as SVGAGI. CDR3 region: CASSLPGFPDTQYF. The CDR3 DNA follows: TGTGCCAGCAGTCTCCCCGGGTTCCCAGATACGCAGTATTTT.

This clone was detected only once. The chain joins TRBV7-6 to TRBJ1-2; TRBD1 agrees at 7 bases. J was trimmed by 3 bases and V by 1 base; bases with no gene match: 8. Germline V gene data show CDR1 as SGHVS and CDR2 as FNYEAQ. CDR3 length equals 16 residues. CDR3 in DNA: TGTGCCAGCAGCTTAGGGGGGACAGCGGGGGACTATGGCTACACCTTC. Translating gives CASSLGGTAGDYGYTF.

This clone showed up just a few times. CDR3 region: CASSPPSGGHNEQFF. CDR3 DNA: TGTGCCAGCAGCCCCCCTAGCGGGGGGCATAATGAGCAGTTCTTC. This chain uses TRBV3-1 (or the pseudogene TRBV3-2) with TRBJ2-1; TRBD2 matches at 11 bases. Looked up from germline, CDR1 is LGHDT and CDR2 is YNNKEL (reference sequence). Unmatched junction bases numbered 6, after V lost 4 bases and J lost 7 bases. This CDR3 has 15 residues.

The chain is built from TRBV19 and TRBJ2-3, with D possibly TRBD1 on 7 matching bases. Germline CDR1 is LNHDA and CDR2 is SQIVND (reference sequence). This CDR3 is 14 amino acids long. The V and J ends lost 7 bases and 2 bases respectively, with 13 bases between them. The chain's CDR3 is CASTRQGLTDTQYF. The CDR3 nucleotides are TGTGCCAGTACAAGACAGGGACTCACAGATACGCAGTATTTT.

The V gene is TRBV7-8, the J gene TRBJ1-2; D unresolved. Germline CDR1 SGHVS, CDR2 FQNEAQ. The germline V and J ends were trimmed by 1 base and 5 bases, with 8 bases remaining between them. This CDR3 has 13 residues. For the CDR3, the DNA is TGTGCCAGCAGCTTAGGCGTAGAGTATGGCTACACCTTC. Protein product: CASSLGVEYGYTF.

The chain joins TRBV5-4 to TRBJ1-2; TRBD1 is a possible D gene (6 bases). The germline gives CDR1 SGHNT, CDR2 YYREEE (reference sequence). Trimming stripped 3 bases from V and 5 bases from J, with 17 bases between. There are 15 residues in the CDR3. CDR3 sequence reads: CASSSTGTTGYGYTF. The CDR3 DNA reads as TGTGCCAGCAGCTCAACTGGGACAACAGGGTATGGCTACACCTTC.

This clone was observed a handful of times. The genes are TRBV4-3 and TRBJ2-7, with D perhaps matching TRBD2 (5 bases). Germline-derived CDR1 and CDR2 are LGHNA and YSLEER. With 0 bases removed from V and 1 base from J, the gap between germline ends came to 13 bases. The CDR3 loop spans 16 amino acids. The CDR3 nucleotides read TGCGCCAGCAGCCAAGAGGAGGATAACGGGTCCTACGAGCAGTACTTC. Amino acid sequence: CASSQEEDNGSYEQYF.

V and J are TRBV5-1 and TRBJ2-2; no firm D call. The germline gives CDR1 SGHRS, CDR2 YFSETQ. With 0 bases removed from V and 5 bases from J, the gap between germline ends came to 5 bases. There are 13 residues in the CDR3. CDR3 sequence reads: CASSLERTGELFF. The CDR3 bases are TGCGCCAGCAGCTTGGAAAGAACCGGGGAGCTGTTTTTT.

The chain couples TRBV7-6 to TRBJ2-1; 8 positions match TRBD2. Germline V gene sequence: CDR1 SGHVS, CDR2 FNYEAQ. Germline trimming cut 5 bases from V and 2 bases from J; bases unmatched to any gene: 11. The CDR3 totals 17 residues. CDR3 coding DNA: TGTGCCAGCAGCCACGCCCCTCGCGGGAGGACCTACAATGAGCAGTTCTTC. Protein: CASSHAPRGRTYNEQFF.

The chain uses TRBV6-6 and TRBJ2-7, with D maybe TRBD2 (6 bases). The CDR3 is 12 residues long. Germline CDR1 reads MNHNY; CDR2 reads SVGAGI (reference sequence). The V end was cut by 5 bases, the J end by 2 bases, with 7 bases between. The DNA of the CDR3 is TGTGCCAGCAGTCCGGGAGCCTACGAGCAGTACTTC. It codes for CASSPGAYEQYF.

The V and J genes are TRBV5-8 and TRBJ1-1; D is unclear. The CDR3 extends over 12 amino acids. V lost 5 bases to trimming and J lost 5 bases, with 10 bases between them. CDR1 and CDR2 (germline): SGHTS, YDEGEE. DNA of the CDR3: TGTGCCAGCAGGGCTGTAGGGACTGAAGCTTTCTTT. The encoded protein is CASRAVGTEAFF.

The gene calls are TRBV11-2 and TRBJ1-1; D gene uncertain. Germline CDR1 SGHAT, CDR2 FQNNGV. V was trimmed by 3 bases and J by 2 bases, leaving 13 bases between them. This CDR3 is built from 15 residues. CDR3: CASSLAGRGNTEAFF. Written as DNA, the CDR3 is TGTGCCAGCAGCTTGGCCGGAAGAGGTAACACTGAAGCTTTCTTT. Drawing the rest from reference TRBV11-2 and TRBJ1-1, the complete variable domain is EAGVAQSPRYKIIEKRQSVAFWCNPISGHATLYWYQQILGQGPKLLIQFQNNGVVDDSQLPKDRFSAERLKGVDSTLKIQPAKLEDSAVYLCASSLAGRGNTEAFFGQGTRLTVV.

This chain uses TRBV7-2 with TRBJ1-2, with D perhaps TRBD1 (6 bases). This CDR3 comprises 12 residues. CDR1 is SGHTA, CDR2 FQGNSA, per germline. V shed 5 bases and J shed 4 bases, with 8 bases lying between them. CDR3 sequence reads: CASSQGLYGYTF. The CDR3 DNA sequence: TGTGCCAGCAGCCAGGGGCTCTATGGCTACACCTTC.

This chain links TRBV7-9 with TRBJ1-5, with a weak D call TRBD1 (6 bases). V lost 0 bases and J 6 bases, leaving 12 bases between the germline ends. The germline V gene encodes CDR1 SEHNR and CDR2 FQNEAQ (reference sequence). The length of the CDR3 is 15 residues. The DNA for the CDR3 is TGTGCCAGCAGCTTAGCAGGGGGGGGCCCTCAGCCCCAGCATTTT. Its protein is CASSLAGGGPQPQHF.

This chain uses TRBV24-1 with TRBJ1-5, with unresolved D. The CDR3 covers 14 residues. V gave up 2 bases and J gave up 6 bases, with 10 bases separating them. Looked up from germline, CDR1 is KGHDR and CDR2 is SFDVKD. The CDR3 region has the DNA TGTGCCACCAGTGATTCCTGGGGTGGTCAGCCCCAGCATTTT. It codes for CATSDSWGGQPQHF.